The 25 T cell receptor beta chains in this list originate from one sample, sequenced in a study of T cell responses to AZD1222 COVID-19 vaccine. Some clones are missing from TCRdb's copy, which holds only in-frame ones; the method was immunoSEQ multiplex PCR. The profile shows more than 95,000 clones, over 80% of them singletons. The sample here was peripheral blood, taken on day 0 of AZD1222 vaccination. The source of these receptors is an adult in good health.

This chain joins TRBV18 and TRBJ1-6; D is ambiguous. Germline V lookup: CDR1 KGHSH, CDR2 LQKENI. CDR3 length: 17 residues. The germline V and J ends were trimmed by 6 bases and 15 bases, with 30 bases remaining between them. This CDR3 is CASSQTETGAGMNNLHF. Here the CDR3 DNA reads TGTGCCAGCTCCCAAACGGAGACGGGCGCCGGGATGAATAACCTCCACTTT. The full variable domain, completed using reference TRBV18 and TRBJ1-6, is NAGVMQNPRHLVRRRGQEARLRCSPMKGHSHVYWYRQLPEEGLKFMVYLQKENIIDESGMPKERFSAEFPKEGPSILRIQQVVRGDSAAYFCASSQTETGAGMNNLHFGNGTRLTVT.

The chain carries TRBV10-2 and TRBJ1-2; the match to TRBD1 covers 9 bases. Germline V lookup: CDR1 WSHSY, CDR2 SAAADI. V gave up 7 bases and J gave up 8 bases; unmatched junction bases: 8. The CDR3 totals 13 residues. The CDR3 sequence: CASTQGQGGGYTF. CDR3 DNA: TGCGCCAGCACTCAGGGACAGGGAGGCGGCTACACCTTC.

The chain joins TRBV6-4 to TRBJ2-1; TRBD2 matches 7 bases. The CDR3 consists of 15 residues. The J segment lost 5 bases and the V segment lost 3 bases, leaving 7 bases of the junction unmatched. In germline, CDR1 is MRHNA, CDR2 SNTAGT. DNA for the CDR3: TGTGCCAGCAGTGAGAGAGCGGGACCAGACAATGAGCAGTTCTTC. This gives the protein CASSERAGPDNEQFF.

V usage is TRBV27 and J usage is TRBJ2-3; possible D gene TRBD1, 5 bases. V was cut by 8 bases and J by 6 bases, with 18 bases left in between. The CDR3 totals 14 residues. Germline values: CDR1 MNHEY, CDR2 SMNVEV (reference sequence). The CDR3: CASSVNQGQDTQYF. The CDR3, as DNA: TGTGCCAGCTCGGTCAACCAGGGTCAGGATACGCAGTATTTT.

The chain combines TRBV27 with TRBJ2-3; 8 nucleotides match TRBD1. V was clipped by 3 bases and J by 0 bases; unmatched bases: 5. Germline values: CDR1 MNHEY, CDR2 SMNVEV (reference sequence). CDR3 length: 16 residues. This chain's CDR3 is CASSLSRGLSTDTQYF. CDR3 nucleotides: TGTGCCAGCAGTTTGTCCAGGGGGCTAAGCACAGATACGCAGTATTTT.

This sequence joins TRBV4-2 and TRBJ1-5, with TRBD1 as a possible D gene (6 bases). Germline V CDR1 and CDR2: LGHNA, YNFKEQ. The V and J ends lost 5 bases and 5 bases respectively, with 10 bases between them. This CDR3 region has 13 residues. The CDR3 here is CASSTDSDQPQHF. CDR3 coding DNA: TGTGCCAGCAGCACGGACAGCGATCAGCCCCAGCATTTT.

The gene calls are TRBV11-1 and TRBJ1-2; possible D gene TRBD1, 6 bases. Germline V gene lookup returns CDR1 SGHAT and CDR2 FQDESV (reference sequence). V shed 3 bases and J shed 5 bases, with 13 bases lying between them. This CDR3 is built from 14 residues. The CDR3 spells CASSFEGEYYGYTF. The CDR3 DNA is TGTGCCAGCAGCTTCGAGGGGGAGTATTATGGCTACACCTTC.

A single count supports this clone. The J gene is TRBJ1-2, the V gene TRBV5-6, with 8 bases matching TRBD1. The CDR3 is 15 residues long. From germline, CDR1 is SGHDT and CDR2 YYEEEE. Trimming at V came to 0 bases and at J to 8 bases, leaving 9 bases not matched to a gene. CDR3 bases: TGTGCCAGCAGCTTGGCCTTAAGGACAGGGACGGGCTACACCTTC. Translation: CASSLALRTGTGYTF.

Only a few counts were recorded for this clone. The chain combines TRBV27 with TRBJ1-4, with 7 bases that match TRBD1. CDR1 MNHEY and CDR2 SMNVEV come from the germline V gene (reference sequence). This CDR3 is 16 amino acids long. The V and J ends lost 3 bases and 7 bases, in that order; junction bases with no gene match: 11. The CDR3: CASSFPHRGSGEKLFF. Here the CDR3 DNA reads TGTGCCAGCAGTTTTCCTCACAGGGGATCCGGTGAAAAACTGTTTTTT.

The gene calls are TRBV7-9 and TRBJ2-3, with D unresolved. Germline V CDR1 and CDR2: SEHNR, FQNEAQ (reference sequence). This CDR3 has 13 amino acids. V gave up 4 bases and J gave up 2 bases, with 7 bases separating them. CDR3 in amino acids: CASSYLVTDTQYF. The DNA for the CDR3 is TGTGCCAGCAGCTATCTCGTCACAGATACGCAGTATTTT.

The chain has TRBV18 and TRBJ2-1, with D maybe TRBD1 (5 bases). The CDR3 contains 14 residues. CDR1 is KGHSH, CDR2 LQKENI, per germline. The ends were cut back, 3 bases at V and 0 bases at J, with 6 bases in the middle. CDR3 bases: TGTGCCAGCTCACCGACAGTCTCCTACAATGAGCAGTTCTTC. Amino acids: CASSPTVSYNEQFF.

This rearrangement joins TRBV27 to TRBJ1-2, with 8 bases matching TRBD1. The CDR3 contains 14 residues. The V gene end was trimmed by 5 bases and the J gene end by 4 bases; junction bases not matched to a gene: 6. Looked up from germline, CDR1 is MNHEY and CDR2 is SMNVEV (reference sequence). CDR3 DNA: TGTGCCAGCAGTCCCCAGGGACAGGTCTATGGCTACACCTTC. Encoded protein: CASSPQGQVYGYTF.

The CDR3 nucleotides are TGTGCCACCAGCACCTATCCAATAGAAAAACTGTTTTTT. This codes for CATSTYPIEKLFF. This chain links TRBV15 with TRBJ1-4, with D hard to call. The germline V gene encodes CDR1 LNHNV and CDR2 YYDKDF (reference sequence). Trimming took off 4 bases at V and 8 bases at J, with 11 bases between the two ends. CDR3 length equals 13 residues.

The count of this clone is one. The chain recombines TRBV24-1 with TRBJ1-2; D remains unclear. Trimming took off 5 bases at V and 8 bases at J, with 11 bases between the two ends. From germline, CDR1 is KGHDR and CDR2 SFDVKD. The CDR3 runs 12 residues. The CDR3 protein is CATSGADGGYTF. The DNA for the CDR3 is TGTGCCACCAGTGGGGCGGATGGGGGCTACACCTTC.

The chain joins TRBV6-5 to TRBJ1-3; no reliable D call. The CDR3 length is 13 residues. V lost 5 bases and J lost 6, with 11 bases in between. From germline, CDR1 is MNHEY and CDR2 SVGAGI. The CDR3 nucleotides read TGTGCCAGCAGTCTAGACTGGAAAAACACCATATATTTT. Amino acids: CASSLDWKNTIYF.

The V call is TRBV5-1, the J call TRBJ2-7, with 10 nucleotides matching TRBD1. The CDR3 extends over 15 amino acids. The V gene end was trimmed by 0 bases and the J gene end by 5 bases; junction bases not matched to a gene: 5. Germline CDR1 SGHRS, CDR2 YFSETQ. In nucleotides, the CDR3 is TGCGCCAGCAGCTTGGGTGGGACAGGGGCCCACGAGCAGTACTTC. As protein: CASSLGGTGAHEQYF.

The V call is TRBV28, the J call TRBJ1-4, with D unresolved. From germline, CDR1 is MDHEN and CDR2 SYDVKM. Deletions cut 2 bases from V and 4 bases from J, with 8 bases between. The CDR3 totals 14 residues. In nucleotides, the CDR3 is TGTGCCAGCAGTTTAACCTCTCATAATGAAAAACTGTTTTTT. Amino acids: CASSLTSHNEKLFF.

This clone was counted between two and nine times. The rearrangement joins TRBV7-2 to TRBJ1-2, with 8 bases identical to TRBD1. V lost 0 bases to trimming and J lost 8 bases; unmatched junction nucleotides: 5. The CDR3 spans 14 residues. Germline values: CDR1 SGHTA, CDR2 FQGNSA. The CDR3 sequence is CASSLARQGRGYTF. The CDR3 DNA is TGTGCCAGCAGCTTAGCGAGACAGGGGAGGGGCTACACCTTC.

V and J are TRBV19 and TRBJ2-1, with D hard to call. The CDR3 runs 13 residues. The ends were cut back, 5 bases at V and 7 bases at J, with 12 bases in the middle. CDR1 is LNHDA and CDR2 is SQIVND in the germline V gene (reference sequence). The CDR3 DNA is TGTGCCAGTAGTCCGCTCGGGTCTAATGAGCAGTTCTTC. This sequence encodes CASSPLGSNEQFF.

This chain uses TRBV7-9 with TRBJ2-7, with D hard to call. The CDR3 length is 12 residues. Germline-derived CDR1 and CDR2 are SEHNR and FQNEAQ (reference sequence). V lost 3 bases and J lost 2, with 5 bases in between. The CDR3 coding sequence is TGTGCCAGCAGCTTTACTGCCTACGAGCAGTACTTC. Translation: CASSFTAYEQYF.

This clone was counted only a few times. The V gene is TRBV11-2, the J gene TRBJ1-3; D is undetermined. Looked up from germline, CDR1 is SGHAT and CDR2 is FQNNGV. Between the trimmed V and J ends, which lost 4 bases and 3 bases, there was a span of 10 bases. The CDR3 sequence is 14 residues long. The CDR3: CASSSINSGNTIYF. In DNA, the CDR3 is TGTGCCAGCAGCTCAATAAACAGTGGAAACACCATATATTTT.

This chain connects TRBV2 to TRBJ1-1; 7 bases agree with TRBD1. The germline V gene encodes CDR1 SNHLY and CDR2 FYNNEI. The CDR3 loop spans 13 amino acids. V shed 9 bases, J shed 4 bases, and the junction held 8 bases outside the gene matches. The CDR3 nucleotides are TGTGCCAGTCCGGCGGGACAGCTCACTGAAGCTTTCTTT. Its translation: CASPAGQLTEAFF.

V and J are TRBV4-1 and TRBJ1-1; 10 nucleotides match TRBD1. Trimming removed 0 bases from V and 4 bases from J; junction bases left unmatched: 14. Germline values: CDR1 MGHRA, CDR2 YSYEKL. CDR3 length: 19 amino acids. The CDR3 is CASSQDPVFGTGVITEAFF. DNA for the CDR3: TGCGCCAGCAGCCAAGATCCGGTTTTTGGGACAGGGGTGATCACTGAAGCTTTCTTT.

The CDR3 loop reads CASSTGVASSGANVLTF. CDR3 nucleotides: TGTGCCAGCAGCACTGGGGTAGCTTCCTCTGGGGCCAACGTCCTGACTTTC. The chain uses TRBV9 and TRBJ2-6; no reliable D call. V was clipped by 4 bases and J by 0 bases, with 14 bases between them. The CDR3 loop spans 17 amino acids. Germline-derived CDR1 and CDR2 are SGDLS and YYNGEE.

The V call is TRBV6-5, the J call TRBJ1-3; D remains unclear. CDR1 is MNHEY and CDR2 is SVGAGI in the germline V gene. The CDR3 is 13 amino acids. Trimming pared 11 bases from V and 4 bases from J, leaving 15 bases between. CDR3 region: CAGGLSPGNTIYF. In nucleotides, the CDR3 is TGTGCCGGCGGGCTCAGTCCAGGAAACACCATATATTTT.